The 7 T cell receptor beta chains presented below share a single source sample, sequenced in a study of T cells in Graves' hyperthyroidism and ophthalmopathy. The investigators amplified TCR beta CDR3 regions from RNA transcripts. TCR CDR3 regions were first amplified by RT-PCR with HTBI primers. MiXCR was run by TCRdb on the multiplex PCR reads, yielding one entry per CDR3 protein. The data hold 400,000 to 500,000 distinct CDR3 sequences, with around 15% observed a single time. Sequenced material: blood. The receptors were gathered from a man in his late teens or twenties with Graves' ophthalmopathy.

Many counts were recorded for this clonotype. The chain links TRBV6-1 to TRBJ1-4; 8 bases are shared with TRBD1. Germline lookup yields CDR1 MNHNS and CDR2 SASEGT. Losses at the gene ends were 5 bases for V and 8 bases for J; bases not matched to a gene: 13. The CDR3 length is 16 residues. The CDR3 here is CASSSTPQGVWEKLFF. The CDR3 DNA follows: TGTGCCAGCAGTTCGACACCACAGGGGGTATGGGAAAAACTGTTTTTT.

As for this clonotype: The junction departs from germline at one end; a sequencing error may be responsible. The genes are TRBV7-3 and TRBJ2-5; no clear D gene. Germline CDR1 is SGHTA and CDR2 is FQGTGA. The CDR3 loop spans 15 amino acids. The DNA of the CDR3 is TGCGCCAGCAGCCAAGATACTGGGTCGCAGGAGACCCAGTACTTC. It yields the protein CASSQDTGSQETQYF.

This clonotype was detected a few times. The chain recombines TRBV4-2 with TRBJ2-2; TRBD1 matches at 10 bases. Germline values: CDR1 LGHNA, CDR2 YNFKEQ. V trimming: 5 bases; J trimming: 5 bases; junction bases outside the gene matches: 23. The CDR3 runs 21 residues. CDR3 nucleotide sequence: TGTGCCAGCAGCGACGGACAGGGGGTTGATTCTGGCTATAGGGAGACCGGGGAGCTGTTTTTT. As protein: CASSDGQGVDSGYRETGELFF.

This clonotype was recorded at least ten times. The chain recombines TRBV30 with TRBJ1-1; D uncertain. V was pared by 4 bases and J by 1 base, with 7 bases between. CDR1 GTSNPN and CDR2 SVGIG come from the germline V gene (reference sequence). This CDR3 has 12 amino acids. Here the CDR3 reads CAWKHANTEAFF. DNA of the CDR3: TGTGCCTGGAAACATGCGAACACTGAAGCTTTCTTT.

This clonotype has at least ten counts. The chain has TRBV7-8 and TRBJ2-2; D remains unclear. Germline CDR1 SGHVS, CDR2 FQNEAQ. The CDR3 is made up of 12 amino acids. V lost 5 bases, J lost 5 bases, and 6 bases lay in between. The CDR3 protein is CASSLQTGELFF. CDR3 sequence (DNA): TGTGCCAGCAGCCTTCAGACCGGGGAGCTGTTTTTT.

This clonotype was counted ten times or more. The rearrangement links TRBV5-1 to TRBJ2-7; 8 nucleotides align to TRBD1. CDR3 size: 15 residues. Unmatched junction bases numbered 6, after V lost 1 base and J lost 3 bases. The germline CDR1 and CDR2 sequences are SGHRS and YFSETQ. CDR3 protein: CASSLPPQGGYEQYF. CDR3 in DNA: TGCGCCAGCAGCTTGCCGCCACAGGGGGGCTACGAGCAGTACTTC.

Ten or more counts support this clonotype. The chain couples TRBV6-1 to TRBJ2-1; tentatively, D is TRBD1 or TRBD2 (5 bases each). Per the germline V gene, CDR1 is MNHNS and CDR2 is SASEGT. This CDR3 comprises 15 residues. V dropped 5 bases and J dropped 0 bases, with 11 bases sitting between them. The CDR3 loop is CASSLGPSSYNEQFF. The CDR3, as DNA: TGTGCCAGCAGTTTGGGACCCAGCTCCTACAATGAGCAGTTCTTC.